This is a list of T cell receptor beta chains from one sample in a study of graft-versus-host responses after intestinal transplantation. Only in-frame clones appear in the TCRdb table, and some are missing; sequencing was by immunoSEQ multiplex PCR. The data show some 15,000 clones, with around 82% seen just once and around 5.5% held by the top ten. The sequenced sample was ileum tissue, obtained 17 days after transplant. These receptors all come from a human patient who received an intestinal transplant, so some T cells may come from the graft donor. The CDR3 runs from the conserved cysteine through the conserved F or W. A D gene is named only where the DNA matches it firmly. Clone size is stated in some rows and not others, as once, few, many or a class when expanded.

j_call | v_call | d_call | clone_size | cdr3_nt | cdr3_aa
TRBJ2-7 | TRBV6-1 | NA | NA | TGTGCCAGCAGTTATCAGGACGGAAACTACGAGCAGTACTTC | CASSYQDGNYEQYF
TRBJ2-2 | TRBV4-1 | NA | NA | TGCGCCAGCAGCCCTAGCAACACCGGGGAGCTGTTTTTT | CASSPSNTGELFF
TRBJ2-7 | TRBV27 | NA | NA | TGTGCCAGCAGTCACAGCAGGGGTCGTGCAAGTCGCGAGCAGTACTTC | CASSHSRGRASREQYF
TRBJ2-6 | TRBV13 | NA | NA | TGTGCCAGCAGCTCGAATTCCGGGGCCAACGTCCTGACTTTC | CASSSNSGANVLTF
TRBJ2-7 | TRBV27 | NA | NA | TGTGCCAGCAGTTTCTGGGGGGAAAACGAGCAGTACTTC | CASSFWGENEQYF
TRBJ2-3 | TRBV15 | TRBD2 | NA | TGTGCCACGACAGCGGGAGGGCCTACAGATACGCAGTATTTT | CATTAGGPTDTQYF
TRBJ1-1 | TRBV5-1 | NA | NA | TGCGCCAGCAACGAAAACAGGGACAACACTGAAGCTTTCTTT | CASNENRDNTEAFF
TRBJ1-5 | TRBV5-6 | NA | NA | TGTGCCAGCAGCTTGGGGGGGAGGGATAGCAATCAGCCCCAGCATTTT | CASSLGGRDSNQPQHF
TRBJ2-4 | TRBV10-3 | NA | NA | TGTGCCATCAGCAGTAGTAGATCAAACATTCAGTACTTC | CAISSSRSNIQYF
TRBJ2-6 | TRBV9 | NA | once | TGTGCCAGCAGCGTATTGGGCTCTGGGGCCAACGTCCTGACTTTC | CASSVLGSGANVLTF
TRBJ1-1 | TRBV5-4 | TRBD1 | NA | TGTGCCAGCAGCTTGGGTGGGACAGGGCCCACTGAAGCTTTCTTT | CASSLGGTGPTEAFF
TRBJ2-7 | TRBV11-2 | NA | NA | TGTGCCAGCAGCAACTTTTACGAGCAGTACTTC | CASSNFYEQYF
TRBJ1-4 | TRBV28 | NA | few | TGTGCCAGCCTTTCTGAGGGGGCTAATGAAAAACTGTTTTTT | CASLSEGANEKLFF
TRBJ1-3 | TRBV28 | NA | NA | TGTGCCAGCGGGGCGGGGGGCACTGGAAACACCATATATTTT | CASGAGGTGNTIYF
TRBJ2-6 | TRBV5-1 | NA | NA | TGCGCCAGCAGCCACCAGAGCCCGAGGTCTGGGGCCAACGTCCTGACTTTC | CASSHQSPRSGANVLTF
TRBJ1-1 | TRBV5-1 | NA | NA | TGCGCCAGCAGCTTCGTGACGGCCACCACTGAAGCTTTCTTT | CASSFVTATTEAFF
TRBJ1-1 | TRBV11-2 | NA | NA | TGTGCCAGCAGCTTAGGAGGGACCAACACTGAAGCTTTCTTT | CASSLGGTNTEAFF
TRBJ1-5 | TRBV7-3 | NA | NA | TGTGCCAGCAACTCGGACAGAAGAGAAAGTCCGGGCAATCAGCCCCAGCATTTT | CASNSDRRESPGNQPQHF
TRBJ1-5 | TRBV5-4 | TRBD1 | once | TGTGCCAGCAGCTACGGGACAGGGGGTAATCAGCCCCAGCATTTT | CASSYGTGGNQPQHF
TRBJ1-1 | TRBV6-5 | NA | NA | TGTGCCAGCAGTTACGAGGGCGGGGCAGAAGCTTTCTTT | CASSYEGGAEAFF
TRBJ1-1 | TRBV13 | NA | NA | TGTGCCAGCAGCTTAACAGGAGCTGGGGTGAACAGCGAAGCTTTCTTT | CASSLTGAGVNSEAFF
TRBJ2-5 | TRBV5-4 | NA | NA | TGTGCCAGCCACCTAGGCGGGTTAGAGACCCAGTACTTC | CASHLGGLETQYF
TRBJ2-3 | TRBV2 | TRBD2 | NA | TGTGCCAGCATAGCGGGAGTAGATACGCAGTATTTT | CASIAGVDTQYF
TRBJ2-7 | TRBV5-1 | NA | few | TGCGCCAGCAGCTTCAGGGAGGACCGCGAGCAGTACTTC | CASSFREDREQYF
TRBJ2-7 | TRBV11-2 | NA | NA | TGTGCCAGCAGCTTAGAGGCGGGTGGCGTACAATACTTC | CASSLEAGGVQYF
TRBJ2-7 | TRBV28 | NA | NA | TGTGCCTGTCACAGGGACGCCTACGAGCAGTACTTC | CACHRDAYEQYF